These T cell receptor beta chains were read from a single sample in a study of blood T cells in healthy people across ages. From the 5' RACE reads, TCRdb called clonotypes with MiXCR, one entry per CDR3 protein. The sample includes around 750,000 distinct CDR3 sequences, 53% of them seen just once. Sequencing was done on a sample of blood. All receptors come from a man older than 75 in good health. CDR3s include the opening cysteine and the closing phenylalanine or tryptophan. D genes are given only for firm matches. The listing skips clone size in some rows; elsewhere it reads once, few, many or a size class.

-,TRBV6-1,TRBJ1-4,-,TGTGCCAGCACGAGACAGACTAATGAAAAACTGTTTTTT,CASTRQTNEKLFF
TRBD2,TRBV20-1,TRBJ2-4,few,TGCAGTGCTAAGGGACTAGCGGGACGATCTTGGTACTTC,CSAKGLAGRSWYF
-,TRBV6-1,TRBJ2-7,-,TGTGCCAGCAGTGAATGGAGGGGAGGAGTCTACGAGCAGTACTTC,CASSEWRGGVYEQYF
-,TRBV10-3,TRBJ1-1,-,TGTGCCATCAGTGAGCCGGGGAAAGTGAACACTGAAGCTTTCTTT,CAISEPGKVNTEAFF
TRBD2,TRBV20-1,TRBJ2-4,-,TGCAGTGCTAAAGGGACTAATTTGAACATTCAGTACTTC,CSAKGTNLNIQYF
TRBD2,TRBV3-1,TRBJ2-7,-,TGTGCCAGCAGCCTCGGGACTAGCGGGATAGGGGTCGAGCAGTACTTC,CASSLGTSGIGVEQYF
TRBD2,TRBV20-1,TRBJ2-3,-,TGCAGTGCGGCAGCGGGAGGGCCGAGGGATACGCAGTATTTT,CSAAAGGPRDTQYF
TRBD2,TRBV7-6,TRBJ2-1,-,TGTGCCAGCAGCTTGGTGGCGGGAGGGCCGAGGAATGAGCAGTTCTTC,CASSLVAGGPRNEQFF
TRBD1,TRBV12-3/TRBV12-4,TRBJ2-7,few,TGTGCCAGCAGTTTAGCGCTTGGGACAGGGGCGGGCGAGCAGTACTTC,CASSLALGTGAGEQYF
TRBD1,TRBV7-6,TRBJ2-7,-,TGTGCCAGCAGCTTAGGGAGGACAGGGCTGAGAGAGCAGTACTTC,CASSLGRTGLREQYF
TRBD1,TRBV29-1,TRBJ2-7,few,TGCAGCGTTGAAGGACAGGGGGGGTACGAGCAGTACTTC,CSVEGQGGYEQYF
-,TRBV11-2,TRBJ2-3,-,TGTGCCAGCAGCTTCCCCTTTGGTAGCGCAGACAGAGACGCGTATTTT,CASSFPFGSADRDAYF
-,TRBV5-1,TRBJ2-7,-,TGCGCCAGCAGCTTTGGAGGGGGACTGAACTCCTACGAGCAGTACTTC,CASSFGGGLNSYEQYF
-,TRBV10-1,TRBJ2-7,few,TGCGCCAGCAGTGACCAAATGCGCGGGGCCTCCTACGAGCAGTACTTC,CASSDQMRGASYEQYF
-,TRBV3-1,TRBJ2-7,once,TGTGCCAGCAGCCAAGGGACCCTCAACAATGAGCAGTACTTC,CASSQGTLNNEQYF
-,TRBV24-1,TRBJ2-7,-,TGTGCCACCAGTGATTCATTCTACGAGCAGTACTTC,CATSDSFYEQYF
-,TRBV19,TRBJ2-1,-,TGTGCCAGTAGTCCCTCTCGCGGCTCCTACAATGAGCAGTTCTTC,CASSPSRGSYNEQFF
-,TRBV5-1,TRBJ2-5,-,TGCGCCAGCAGCTTGATCGCGGGGAGTCAAGAGACCCAGTACTTC,CASSLIAGSQETQYF
-,TRBV20-1,TRBJ2-1,-,TGCAGTGCTAGAGATCTTCTGGGAAACCCCCCCAATGAGCAGTTCTTC,CSARDLLGNPPNEQFF
-,TRBV20-1,TRBJ2-3,few,TGCAGTGCCAACCTCGTAGTAGCAGATACGCAGTATTTT,CSANLVVADTQYF
-,TRBV4-2,TRBJ2-7,-,TGTGCCAGCAGCCAAGTATTAGACAAGACCTACGAGCAGTACTTC,CASSQVLDKTYEQYF
TRBD2,TRBV5-1,TRBJ2-7,once,TGCGCCAGCAGCCTCCTGGGGACTAGCGATTTCGGGTACGAGCAGTACTTC,CASSLLGTSDFGYEQYF
-,TRBV6-6,TRBJ2-5,-,TGTGCCAGCAGTTCAGTTTCCCAAGAGACCCAGTACTTC,CASSSVSQETQYF
-,TRBV20-1,TRBJ2-7,-,TGCAGTGCTAGACGTTGGGGGACTGGTGACTCCTACGAGCAGTACTTC,CSARRWGTGDSYEQYF
-,TRBV3-1,TRBJ2-5,-,TGTGCCAGCAGCCAAGATCTGGACGGAAAGACCCAGTACTTC,CASSQDLDGKTQYF
-,TRBV2,TRBJ2-2,-,TGTGCCAGCAAGAGGACTAACGGGAGTCCCGGGGAGCTGTTTTTT,CASKRTNGSPGELFF
-,TRBV18,TRBJ2-7,-,TGTGCCAGCTCACCACAATCGGGAGAAGACGAGCAGTACTTC,CASSPQSGEDEQYF
TRBD2,TRBV27,TRBJ2-7,-,TGTGCCAGCAGTATCCGGGCTAGCGGGAGGGTAGCCGAGCAGTACTTC,CASSIRASGRVAEQYF
-,TRBV3-1,TRBJ2-3,few,TGTGCCAGCAGCCAAGTCGAGGCCTGGGGGACTGCGGTCCTGGCAGATACGCAGTATTTT,CASSQVEAWGTAVLADTQYF
TRBD2,TRBV13,TRBJ2-6,-,TGTGCCAGCAGCTTCGGACTAGCGGCCTCTGGGGCCAACGTCCTGACTTTC,CASSFGLAASGANVLTF
-,TRBV21-1,TRBJ1-6,-,TGTGCCAGCAGCCAACCGGGACAGAATTCACCCCCCCACTTT,CASSQPGQNSPPHF
-,TRBV7-2,TRBJ2-7,few,TGTGCCAGCAGCTTAGACTGGGGCTCCAGCTCCTACGAGCAGTACTTC,CASSLDWGSSSYEQYF
-,TRBV15,TRBJ2-1,-,TGTGCCACCAGCGGAACTAGGATGAACAATGAGCAGTTCTTC,CATSGTRMNNEQFF
-,TRBV10-3,TRBJ2-7,-,TGTGCCATCAGTGAGTCTGCAGGGCAATCCTACAATGAGCAGTACTTC,CAISESAGQSYNEQYF
-,TRBV11-2,TRBJ2-7,many,TGTGCCAGCAACAGTATCCGGGACGGAACCTACGAGCAGTACTTC,CASNSIRDGTYEQYF
TRBD1,TRBV29-1,TRBJ2-3,-,TGCAGCGTTGGAGGGGGCAGCACAGATACGCAGTATTTT,CSVGGGSTDTQYF
-,TRBV10-2,TRBJ1-1,-,TGCGCCAGCAGTGAGTTCGGCCCGGGGGGCGCTGAAGCTTTCTTT,CASSEFGPGGAEAFF
-,TRBV2,TRBJ1-5,-,TGTGCCAGTCAGCGTTATAGCAATCAGCCCCAGCATTTT,CASQRYSNQPQHF
-,TRBV7-9,TRBJ1-1,-,TGTGCCAGCAGCCTCTCCGTTACGAACACTGAAGCTTTCTTT,CASSLSVTNTEAFF
TRBD1,TRBV20-1,TRBJ2-5,-,TGCAGTGCTAGAGACCCGGGACAGGGGGACGGGGCCCAGTACTTC,CSARDPGQGDGAQYF
TRBD1,TRBV6-5,TRBJ1-1,few,TGTGCCAGCAGTCGGGGACAGCCGAACACTGAAGCTTTCTTT,CASSRGQPNTEAFF
TRBD2,TRBV6-5,TRBJ2-1,-,TGTGCCAGCAGTTACTCAGGGCTAGCGGGAGTTGACAATGAGCAGTTCTTC,CASSYSGLAGVDNEQFF
-,TRBV10-3,TRBJ1-1,-,TGTGCCATCAGGGCAGCCCCAGGGGCCAGTAAAGCTTTCTTT,CAIRAAPGASKAFF